This T cell receptor (beta chain) originates from a study of response to subunit inactivated influenza vaccine. Study-wide results and caveats: A suggestion made by the authors is that each seasonal influenza vaccination recruits few new T cells.

TCRdb recomputed calls from the RT-PCR reads with MiXCR, one row per CDR3 protein. The top ten hold 10% to 15% of the sample, which has over 400,000 distinct CDR3 sequences, over 9.5% seen once. The V gene end was trimmed by 9 bases and the J gene end by 3 bases; junction bases not matched to a gene: 4. CDR1 and CDR2 from the germline V gene are SGHTA and FQGTGA. The CDR3 consists of 12 residues. About this clonotype itself: Its antigen is as yet unknown.

The sequence derives from a man aged 45 to 65 who received an inactivated influenza vaccine. V is TRBV7-3 and J is TRBJ2-7; 8 bases agree with TRBD1. Material: PBMCs from blood, obtained 40 to 50 days after vaccination. The CDR3 protein is CASRTGFYEQYF. The CDR3, as DNA: TGTGCCAGTCGGACAGGGTTCTACGAGCAGTACTTC.